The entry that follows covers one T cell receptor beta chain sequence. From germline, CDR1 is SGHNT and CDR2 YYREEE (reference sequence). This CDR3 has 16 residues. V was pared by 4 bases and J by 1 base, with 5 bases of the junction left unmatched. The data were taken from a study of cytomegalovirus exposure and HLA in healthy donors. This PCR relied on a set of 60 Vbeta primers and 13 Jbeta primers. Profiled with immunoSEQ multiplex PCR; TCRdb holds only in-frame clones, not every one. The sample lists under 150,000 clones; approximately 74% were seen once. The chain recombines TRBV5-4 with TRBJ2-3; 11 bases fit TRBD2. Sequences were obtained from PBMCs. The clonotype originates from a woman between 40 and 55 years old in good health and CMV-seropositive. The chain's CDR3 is CASSRKLAGGTDTQYF. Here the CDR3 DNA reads TGTGCCAGCAGCAGAAAACTAGCGGGGGGCACAGATACGCAGTATTTT.